The clone carrying this TCR beta chain was detected once. What it binds is not known. This sample includes further DNA sequences coding for the same CDR3. The data belong to a study of shared clonotypes between healthy human individuals. Study-wide results and limits: Rarefaction indicated that sorted-subset sequencing remained incomplete although depth was large.

Profiling relied on immunoSEQ multiplex PCR, and the TCRdb table lists in-frame clones only, not all of them. The top ten clones hold approximately 0.56% of a sample with approximately 1.1 million clones, roughly 74% of them seen once. The sequence was obtained from a man between 18 and 29 years old in good health. Some clones in this sample may be carry-over from other donors' samples. The sequenced sample was memory CD4+ T cells from PBMCs. Noted subset: CD45RA-negative fraction.

The CDR3 DNA reads TGTGCCAGCAGTTTAGTAGGGGACGAGCAGTACTTC. Amino acids: CASSLVGDEQYF. This sequence joins TRBV28 and TRBJ2-7, with D possibly being TRBD1 (5 bases). The CDR3 sequence is 12 residues long. Germline CDR1 reads MDHEN; CDR2 reads SYDVKM. The V gene lost 2 bases and the J gene lost 5 bases, with 7 bases spanning the gap.